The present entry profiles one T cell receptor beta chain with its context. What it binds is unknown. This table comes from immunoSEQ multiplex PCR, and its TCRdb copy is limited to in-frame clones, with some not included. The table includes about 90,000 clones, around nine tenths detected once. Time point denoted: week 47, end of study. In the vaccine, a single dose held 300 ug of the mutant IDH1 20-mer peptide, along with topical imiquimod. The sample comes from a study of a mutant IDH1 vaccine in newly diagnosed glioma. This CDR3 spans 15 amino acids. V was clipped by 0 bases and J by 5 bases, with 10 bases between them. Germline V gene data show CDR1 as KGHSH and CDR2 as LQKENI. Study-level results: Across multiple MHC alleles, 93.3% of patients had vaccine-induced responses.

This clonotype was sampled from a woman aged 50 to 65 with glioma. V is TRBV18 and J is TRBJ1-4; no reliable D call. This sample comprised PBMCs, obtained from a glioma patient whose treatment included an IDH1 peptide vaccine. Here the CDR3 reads CASSPPSVGNEKLFF. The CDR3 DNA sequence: TGTGCCAGCTCACCACCGTCGGTAGGAAATGAAAAACTGTTTTTT.